This TCR beta chain was profiled in a study of T cells in localized non-small cell lung cancer. Data came from immunoSEQ multiplex PCR; TCRdb stores just in-frame clones and leaves some out. The table lists some 1,600 clones, around 20% of them singletons. The sample in question was lung tumor tissue, obtained before any cancer treatment. The receptor was derived from a female donor of 60 years or more with stage II lung adenocarcinoma.

The chain's CDR3 is CASSLYAGLNTEAFF. CDR3 nucleotide sequence: TGTGCCAGCAGCTTATATGCCGGATTGAACACTGAAGCTTTCTTT. The chain employs TRBV11-3 and TRBJ1-1; D gene unclear. With 2 bases removed from V and 0 bases from J, the gap between germline ends came to 10 bases. The CDR3 has 15 amino acids. Germline assignment: CDR1 SGHNT and CDR2 YENEEA.